What follows are 31 T cell receptor beta chains derived from one specimen sequenced in a study of CD8+CD57+ T cells in acquired aplastic anemia. CDR3 and TCR beta VDJ profiling relied on a genomic DNA template. TCRdb itself ran the reads through MiXCR, one entry per CDR3 protein. The data show 400,000 to 450,000 distinct CDR3 sequences, around 72% seen once. Sequenced material: sorted CD4+, CD8+, or CD8+CD57+ T cells (not recorded which) from PBMCs. All receptors come from a human donor in good health, serving as a control.

This clonotype has a count of ten or more. The chain is built from TRBV15 and TRBJ1-1; tentatively, D is TRBD1 (6 bases). From germline, CDR1 is LNHNV and CDR2 YYDKDF (reference sequence). The CDR3 runs to 17 residues. The V end was cut by 0 bases, the J end by 0 bases, with 14 bases between. The CDR3 nucleotides read TGTGCCACCAGCAGAGATCTGGGGGGGCTGGTGAACACTGAAGCTTTCTTT. The encoded protein is CATSRDLGGLVNTEAFF.

This clonotype was found many times. The chain links TRBV19 to TRBJ1-4; TRBD1 matches 10 bases. V trimming: 5 bases; J trimming: 8 bases; junction bases outside the gene matches: 8. Germline V gives CDR1 LNHDA, CDR2 SQIVND (reference sequence). This CDR3 contains 15 residues. CDR3 nucleotides: TGTGCCAGTAGTCCCGCCGGGACAGGGGACGAAAAACTGTTTTTT. As protein: CASSPAGTGDEKLFF.

The chain carries TRBV2 and TRBJ1-4; D is undetermined. The germline V gene encodes CDR1 SNHLY and CDR2 FYNNEI. V gave up 5 bases and J gave up 8 bases, with 15 bases separating them. The CDR3 extends over 14 amino acids. CDR3 amino acids: CASSRESLREKLFF. CDR3 nucleotides: TGTGCCAGCAGTAGGGAGAGTTTACGAGAAAAACTGTTTTTT.

This clonotype was counted a few times. V usage is TRBV2 and J usage is TRBJ1-2; perhaps TRBD1 as D (6 bases). V was trimmed by 5 bases and J by 5 bases, leaving 15 bases between them. Germline values: CDR1 SNHLY, CDR2 FYNNEI. The CDR3 extends over 14 amino acids. For the CDR3, the DNA is TGTGCCAGCAGTCCTAGGGGGGACGAGTATGGCTACACCTTC. Its protein product is CASSPRGDEYGYTF.

At least ten counts were recorded for this clonotype. The chain's CDR3 is CASKGQGVNYGYTF. Here the CDR3 DNA reads TGTGCCAGCAAGGGGCAGGGAGTCAACTATGGCTACACCTTC. This chain joins TRBV2 and TRBJ1-2; tentative D call: TRBD1 (5 bases). The germline V gene has CDR1 SNHLY and CDR2 FYNNEI. The length of the CDR3 is 14 residues. Trimming pared 7 bases from V and 2 bases from J, leaving 14 bases between.

The rearrangement joins TRBV5-1 to TRBJ1-1, with TRBD1 matching 7 bases. The V segment lost 2 bases and the J segment 3 bases; nucleotides outside the gene matches: 7. The length of the CDR3 is 15 residues. Per germline, CDR1 SGHRS and CDR2 YFSETQ. CDR3 sequence reads: CASSFDRDYDTEAFF. The CDR3, as DNA: TGCGCCAGCAGCTTCGACAGGGACTATGACACTGAAGCTTTCTTT.

This chain joins TRBV7-9 and TRBJ1-2, with TRBD1 matching 7 bases. The V segment lost 8 bases and the J segment 4 bases; nucleotides outside the gene matches: 10. The CDR3 consists of 14 residues. CDR1 and CDR2 (germline): SEHNR, FQNEAQ (reference sequence). The CDR3 region has the DNA TGTGCCAGCTCACCACGACAGGGACGCTATGGCTACACCTTC. It specifies CASSPRQGRYGYTF.

This clonotype was observed many times. The chain couples TRBV19 to TRBJ2-3; 8 nucleotides line up with TRBD2. Germline V gene data show CDR1 as LNHDA and CDR2 as SQIVND (reference sequence). The CDR3 is 19 amino acids. V gave up 5 bases and J gave up 2 bases; unmatched junction bases: 18. The CDR3 here is CASSFQGIISGGVTDTQYF. The DNA of the CDR3 is TGTGCCAGTAGTTTCCAGGGTATTATAAGCGGGGGAGTCACAGATACGCAGTATTTT.

V and J are TRBV15 and TRBJ2-1; TRBD2 aligns across 7 bases. Per the germline V gene, CDR1 is LNHNV and CDR2 is YYDKDF (reference sequence). This CDR3 has 12 residues. The ends lost 6 bases at V and 8 bases at J; junction bases unmatched: 4. As DNA, the CDR3 is TGTGCCACCAGGGGAGGGTCCCATGAGCAGTTCTTC. It specifies CATRGGSHEQFF.

The CDR3 is CSASTGGKTDTQYF. In nucleotides, the CDR3 is TGCAGTGCTTCGACTGGGGGCAAGACAGATACGCAGTATTTT. The chain uses TRBV20-1 and TRBJ2-3; perhaps TRBD1 as D (6 bases). Trimming shortened V by 5 bases and J by 3 bases, and 15 bases separated the two germline ends. CDR3 length: 14 residues. Germline V CDR1 and CDR2: DFQATT, SNEGSKA (reference sequence).

Turning to this clonotype: In this CDR3 the conserved last residue, phenylalanine or tryptophan, is missing, so a read error is likely. The DNA is omitted, as the CDR3 cannot be located on it reliably, and the CDR3 follows TCRdb's listing. The chain carries TRBV7-3 and TRBJ1-6. Germline V gene sequence: CDR1 SGHTA, CDR2 FQGTGA. Counting both end residues, the CDR3 totals 13 amino acids. CDR3 sequence reads: CASSVRGETQYFV.

Turning to this clonotype: One end of the junction does not line up with germline, which may come from a read error. The chain is built from TRBV15 and TRBJ2-3, with a tentative D call TRBD2 (7 bases). The CDR3 has 14 amino acids. The germline gives CDR1 LNHNV, CDR2 YYDKDF (reference sequence). The CDR3 here is CATSRGARTDAQYF. The CDR3 DNA is TGTGCCACCAGTCGGGGGGCCCGCACAGATGCGCAGTACTTT.

Points on this clonotype: The conserved phenylalanine or tryptophan is not found at the CDR3 terminus, so this likely reflects a read error. The DNA is omitted, as the CDR3 cannot be located on it reliably, and the CDR3 follows TCRdb's listing. The chain uses TRBV24-1 and TRBJ1-6; no DNA check was done on the table's D call, TRBD1. The CDR3 is 14 amino acids long, termini counted. From germline, CDR1 is KGHDR and CDR2 SFDVKD. This chain's CDR3 is CATSDAGFSSPFGS.

Ten or more counts support this clonotype. This chain connects TRBV30 to TRBJ1-6, with D tentatively TRBD1 (6 bases). Trimming took off 3 bases at V and 9 bases at J, with 12 bases between the two ends. The CDR3 totals 13 residues. Germline-derived CDR1 and CDR2 are GTSNPN and SVGIG (reference sequence). The CDR3 here is CAWRTGVGSPLHF. Here the CDR3 DNA reads TGTGCCTGGAGGACAGGTGTGGGTTCACCCCTCCACTTT.

V and J are TRBV2 and TRBJ2-7, with a weak D call TRBD1 (5 bases). CDR1 is SNHLY, CDR2 FYNNEI, per germline. V was shortened by 6 bases and J by 1 base, with 28 bases between the two germline ends. The CDR3 runs to 19 residues. The CDR3 loop reads CASRVTPLIRARTSYEQYF. The CDR3 DNA reads TGTGCCAGCAGGGTAACACCGCTAATCAGGGCGAGGACGTCCTACGAGCAGTACTTC. Supplemented by reference TRBV2 and TRBJ2-7, the full variable domain reads EPEVTQTPSHQVTQMGQEVILRCVPISNHLYFYWYRQILGQKVEFLVSFYNNEISEKSEIFDDQFSVERPDGSNFTLKIRSTKLEDSAMYFCASRVTPLIRARTSYEQYFGPGTRLTVT.

V and J are TRBV4-1 and TRBJ1-5; 7 nucleotides align to TRBD1. Germline CDR1 MGHRA, CDR2 YSYEKL. The CDR3 has 18 residues. V trimming: 0 bases; J trimming: 7 bases; junction bases outside the gene matches: 15. CDR3 in amino acids: CASSQDTTGLGTRQPQHF. As DNA, the CDR3 is TGCGCCAGCAGCCAAGATACGACAGGGCTAGGAACAAGACAGCCCCAGCATTTT.

The V and J genes are TRBV9 and TRBJ1-6, with D tentatively TRBD1 (6 bases). V was cut by 3 bases and J by 10 bases, with 11 bases left in between. Germline loops: CDR1 SGDLS, CDR2 YYNGEE. The CDR3 loop spans 13 amino acids. The CDR3 loop reads CASSEGGQSPLHF. The CDR3 DNA is TGTGCCAGCAGCGAGGGGGGGCAGTCACCCCTCCACTTT.

Comment on this clonotype: Mismatch with germline at one junction end may stem from a read error. This sequence joins TRBV9 and TRBJ1-2; a possible D gene is TRBD1 (5 bases). The V gene's germline CDR1 is SGDLS and CDR2 YYNGEE. There are 13 residues in the CDR3. The CDR3 DNA reads TGTGCCAGCAGCTTACAGGTGGACACTGAAGCTTTCTTC. This codes for CASSLQVDTEAFF.

This clonotype was detected ten times or more. The V gene is TRBV11-2, the J gene TRBJ2-7; 9 positions match TRBD2. J was trimmed by 5 bases and V by 5 bases; bases with no gene match: 10. From germline, CDR1 is SGHAT and CDR2 FQNNGV. The CDR3 is 15 residues long. The CDR3 bases are TGTGCCAGCAGCCCAGGGGCTAGCGGGGCCCACGAGCAGTACTTC. Protein sequence: CASSPGASGAHEQYF.

This clonotype was seen many times. The V gene is TRBV25-1, the J gene TRBJ2-1; D may be TRBD1 (6 bases). The CDR3 has 15 amino acids. Germline CDR1 reads MGHDK; CDR2 reads SYGVNS. The ends were cut back, 8 bases at V and 6 bases at J, with 20 bases in the middle. In DNA, the CDR3 is TGTGCCAGCCTAACTCAGACAGGTGGCCTCAATGAGCAGTTCTTC. The encoded protein is CASLTQTGGLNEQFF.

About this clonotype itself: A read error may account for a junction end that differs from germline. The chain has TRBV7-4 and TRBJ2-5; tentatively, D is TRBD1 or TRBD2 (5 bases each). CDR3 length: 14 residues. From germline, CDR1 is SGHVT and CDR2 SQSDAQ. CDR3 protein: CASSAVPGPETHSF. The CDR3 coding sequence is TGTGCCAGCAGCGCAGTACCGGGACCAGAGACCCACTCCTTC.

The chain employs TRBV7-2 and TRBJ1-2; no clear D. Germline CDR1 is SGHTA and CDR2 is FQGNSA. The CDR3 sequence is 15 residues long. V was cut by 1 base and J by 13 bases, with 22 bases left in between. The CDR3 nucleotides are TGTGCCAGCAGCTTAGACGACGGCTACAAGCATTGCTTCACCTTC. Residues: CASSLDDGYKHCFTF.

This clonotype was counted a single time. V and J are TRBV29-1 and TRBJ1-4; a possible D gene is TRBD1 (5 bases). This CDR3 comprises 13 residues. Between the trimmed V and J ends, which lost 7 bases and 4 bases, there was a span of 13 bases. Germline CDR1 reads SQVTM; CDR2 reads ANQGSEA. This CDR3 is CSGTRGDNEKLFF. Written as DNA, the CDR3 is TGCAGCGGTACCCGGGGGGATAATGAAAAACTGTTTTTT.

This clonotype was picked up a small number of times. The chain carries TRBV29-1 and TRBJ1-1; the D gene is possibly TRBD1 (5 bases). CDR1 is SQVTM and CDR2 is ANQGSEA in the germline V gene. V was shortened by 7 bases and J by 4 bases, with 10 bases between the two germline ends. The CDR3 length is 11 residues. In DNA, the CDR3 is TGCAGCGGTGGGACGGCCACTGAAGCTTTCTTT. It codes for CSGGTATEAFF.

The V call is TRBV30, the J call TRBJ2-7; D gene unclear. Germline CDR1 reads GTSNPN; CDR2 reads SVGIG (reference sequence). CDR3 length equals 12 residues. The DNA for the CDR3 is TGTGCTAGAGGTACACTCCATTACGAGCAGTACTTC. Residues: CARGTLHYEQYF.

This clonotype has a count of ten or more. V and J are TRBV12-5 and TRBJ2-5, with D perhaps matching TRBD2 (5 bases). V lost 0 bases and J lost 7, with 9 bases in between. Germline CDR1 is LGHNT and CDR2 is FRNRAP. The CDR3 consists of 13 residues. CDR3 in DNA: TGTGCTAGTGGTTTGGTACGCAGCGGGACCCAGTACTTC. The encoded protein is CASGLVRSGTQYF.

This clonotype was recorded many times. This chain links TRBV27 with TRBJ1-5; D gene unclear. CDR1 and CDR2 (germline): MNHEY, SMNVEV (reference sequence). This CDR3 spans 15 amino acids. Trimming pared 2 bases from V and 0 bases from J, leaving 8 bases between. The CDR3 loop is CASSLGSSSNQPQHF. In DNA form, the CDR3 reads TGTGCCAGCAGTTTAGGCTCGAGTAGCAATCAGCCCCAGCATTTT.

As regards this clonotype: Mismatch with germline at one junction end may stem from a read error. The chain couples TRBV14 to TRBJ2-3; D gene ambiguous. This CDR3 has 14 amino acids. The germline gives CDR1 SGHDN, CDR2 FVKESK. CDR3 nucleotide sequence: TGTGCCAGCAGCCTTCCTTGGACGGCGAACACTGAGGATTTT. It is translated as CASSLPWTANTEDF.

J is TRBJ1-1 and V is TRBV19; TRBD1 matches at 7 bases. The germline CDR1 and CDR2 sequences are LNHDA and SQIVND (reference sequence). There are 14 residues in the CDR3. The junction had 5 bases not matched to a gene; V was cut back by 3 bases and J by 4 bases. The CDR3 spells CASSIGRGGTEAFF. Here the CDR3 DNA reads TGTGCCAGTAGTATTGGCAGGGGGGGCACTGAAGCTTTCTTT.

This clonotype was observed a single time. The missing conserved phenylalanine or tryptophan at the end of this CDR3 makes a read error likely. The chain couples TRBV12-3 or TRBV12-4 to TRBJ2-5, with 7 bases matching TRBD1. J was trimmed by 4 bases and V by 5 bases; bases with no gene match: 4. This CDR3 is 13 amino acids long. CDR3 bases: TGTGCCAGCAGTGCCCACAGGGGAGAGACCCAGTACTCC. Its translation: CASSAHRGETQYS.

The chain carries TRBV7-2 and TRBJ1-3, with TRBD1 matching over 8 bases. The CDR3 is made up of 19 amino acids. After removal of 1 base from V and 0 bases from J, the junction contained 11 bases not matched to a gene. Germline loops: CDR1 SGHTA, CDR2 FQGNSA. CDR3 region: CASSLVPIQGANSGNTIYF. DNA for the CDR3: TGTGCCAGCAGCTTAGTTCCCATTCAGGGGGCGAACTCTGGAAACACCATATATTTT.